The T cell receptor (beta chain) described here comes from a study of blood T cells in healthy people across ages. Donors each provided around 10 milliliters of peripheral blood. Combining a sample-barcoded 5' primer with a J-beta primer mix, a second PCR ran for roughly 6 to 12 cycles. TCRdb recomputed calls from the 5' RACE reads with MiXCR, one row per CDR3 protein. Found here are about 760,000 distinct CDR3 sequences, around 25% of them singletons; the top ten hold 9.4%. This clonotype was recorded only once. The same data also went into a second study, on T cells of mothers and their children. That study reports: Mothers gave over 9 million TCR beta CDR3 reads each, and children several million each.

The source material was blood. The receptor comes from a boy between 10 and 17 years old in good health.

The DNA of the CDR3 is TGTGCCAGCAGCTTAGCCTTGTTAGGCGTCGGGCAGTACTTC. Encoded protein: CASSLALLGVGQYF. The V and J genes are TRBV7-9 and TRBJ2-5; D gene ambiguous. This CDR3 has 14 residues. Trimming stripped 0 bases from V and 11 bases from J, with 16 bases between. Per germline, CDR1 SEHNR and CDR2 FQNEAQ (reference sequence). The full variable domain, rest sourced from reference TRBV7-9 and TRBJ2-5, is DTGVSQNPRHKITKRGQNVTFRCDPISEHNRLYWYRQTLGQGPEFLTYFQNEAQLEKSRLLSDRFSAERPKGSFSTLEIQRTEQGDSAMYLCASSLALLGVGQYFGPGTRLLVL.